A single sample gave rise to the 18 T cell receptor beta chains below, sequenced in a study of blood T cell repertoires in COVID-19. Measured with immunoSEQ multiplex PCR; TCRdb has only the in-frame clones, and not every one. The data contain some 170,000 clones, about three quarters of them singletons. Specimen: peripheral blood. All receptors derive from a woman in her 70s with acute or convalescent COVID-19.

CDR3 sequence (DNA): TGTGCCAGCAGCCAATGGACAGGGGAAGCAGATACGCAGTATTTT. Residues: CASSQWTGEADTQYF. The genes are TRBV7-3 and TRBJ2-3; 9 bases agree with TRBD1. Germline-derived CDR1 and CDR2 are SGHTA and FQGTGA. V dropped 5 bases and J dropped 4; count of bases not matched to a gene: 7. The CDR3 has 15 residues.

V is TRBV7-2 and J is TRBJ2-2, with 9 bases that match TRBD2. The CDR3 spans 16 residues. CDR1 is SGHTA, CDR2 FQGNSA, per germline. The junction had 7 bases not matched to a gene; V was cut back by 4 bases and J by 4 bases. The CDR3 protein is CASSSAGTSTTGELFF. The CDR3 DNA follows: TGTGCCAGCAGCTCCGCCGGGACTAGCACCACCGGGGAGCTGTTTTTT. Combining the CDR3 with reference TRBV7-2 and TRBJ2-2 gives the whole variable domain GAGVSQSPSNKVTEKGKDVELRCDPISGHTALYWYRQSLGQGLEFLIYFQGNSAPDKSGLPSDRFSAERTGGSVSTLTIQRTQQEDSAVYLCASSSAGTSTTGELFFGEGSRLTVL.

Written as DNA, the CDR3 is TGTGCCAGCAGCTTAGAATCTCACGAGCAGTACTTC. Translated, it gives CASSLESHEQYF. The V and J genes are TRBV7-9 and TRBJ2-7; D is unresolved. Trimming took 1 base from V and 5 from J, leaving 6 bases between them. The CDR3 is 12 residues long. The germline V gene encodes CDR1 SEHNR and CDR2 FQNEAQ (reference sequence).

This clone showed up just once. V is TRBV5-3 and J is TRBJ2-7; D is perhaps TRBD2 (8 bases). Being an ORF, TRBV5-3 has a function that is uncertain. There are 19 residues in the CDR3. V dropped 3 bases and J dropped 7 bases, with 32 bases sitting between them. This CDR3 reads CARSWARQGSSGLITEQYF. CDR3 coding DNA: TGTGCCAGAAGCTGGGCGAGACAGGGCTCTAGCGGGCTTATTACGGAGCAGTACTTC.

The DNA of the CDR3 is TGCGCCAGCAGCCCTAGCGGGAGCTCCTACGAGCAGTACTTC. Its translation: CASSPSGSSYEQYF. The genes are TRBV10-1 and TRBJ2-7; 10 nucleotides match TRBD2. The CDR3 length is 14 residues. The germline CDR1 and CDR2 sequences are WNHNN and SYGVQD (reference sequence). The trim removed 6 bases at V and 0 bases at J, leaving 2 bases unmatched.

This clone was picked up one time. The chain links TRBV7-9 to TRBJ2-7; unclear D gene. V was shortened by 5 bases and J by 1 base, with 9 bases between the two germline ends. This CDR3 comprises 13 residues. Germline-derived CDR1 and CDR2 are SEHNR and FQNEAQ (reference sequence). CDR3 loop: CASSPPGSYEQYF. The CDR3 bases are TGTGCCAGCAGCCCTCCCGGTTCCTACGAGCAGTACTTC.

V gene TRBV19 combines with J gene TRBJ2-1; 8 bases fit TRBD1. Trimming took 3 bases from V and 2 from J; bases not matched to a gene: 3. This CDR3 has 15 residues. The germline V gene encodes CDR1 LNHDA and CDR2 SQIVND (reference sequence). Here the CDR3 DNA reads TGTGCCAGTAGTATCGGACAGGGAACCTACAATGAGCAGTTCTTC. Its protein is CASSIGQGTYNEQFF.

This rearrangement joins TRBV6-6 to TRBJ2-1; 7 nucleotides agree with TRBD1. Per germline, CDR1 MNHNY and CDR2 SVGAGI (reference sequence). There are 12 residues in the CDR3. V dropped 4 bases and J dropped 7; count of bases not matched to a gene: 1. CDR3 sequence (DNA): TGTGCCAGCAGTTTACAGGGGAATGAGCAGTTCTTC. Translating it yields CASSLQGNEQFF.

A few counts support this clone. The chain is built from TRBV5-4 and TRBJ2-1, with TRBD2 as a possible D gene (6 bases). The CDR3 is 16 amino acids. CDR1 and CDR2 (germline): SGHNT, YYREEE (reference sequence). V lost 3 bases and J lost 2, with 15 bases in between. CDR3 residues: CASSSKIGSPYNEQFF. The CDR3 DNA is TGTGCCAGCAGCTCGAAGATCGGGAGTCCCTACAATGAGCAGTTCTTC.

This chain joins TRBV3-1 (or the pseudogene TRBV3-2) and TRBJ2-1; 9 nucleotides agree with TRBD1. CDR1 LGHDT and CDR2 YNNKEL come from the germline V gene (reference sequence). V was pared by 4 bases and J by 2 bases, with 6 bases of the junction left unmatched. The CDR3 is 16 residues long. The CDR3 DNA is TGTGCCAGCAGCCTGAGACAGGGGGGAACCTACAATGAGCAGTTCTTC. Its protein is CASSLRQGGTYNEQFF.

The chain links TRBV7-2 to TRBJ2-3; no clear D gene. The germline V gene has CDR1 SGHTA and CDR2 FQGNSA. V was cut by 1 base and J by 0 bases, with 8 bases left in between. CDR3 length equals 15 residues. The CDR3 bases are TGTGCCAGCAGCTTAGGCCGCGGAAGCACAGATACGCAGTATTTT. This translates into CASSLGRGSTDTQYF.

The V and J genes are TRBV6-5 and TRBJ2-5, with 9 nucleotides matching TRBD1. J lost 3 bases, V lost 6 bases, and 2 bases had no gene match. CDR1 and CDR2 from the germline V gene are MNHEY and SVGAGI. This CDR3 is 13 amino acids long. The CDR3 DNA is TGTGCCAGCAGCAGGGACAGGGAAGAGACCCAGTACTTC. It specifies CASSRDREETQYF.

The chain links TRBV5-6 to TRBJ2-5, with D maybe TRBD2 (6 bases). Trimming removed 4 bases from V and 3 bases from J, with 16 bases in between. The CDR3 extends over 15 amino acids. The V gene's germline CDR1 is SGHDT and CDR2 YYEEEE. The CDR3 bases are TGTGCCAGCAGCGAGATTTCTAGCGCTAAAGAGACCCAGTACTTC. Translation gives CASSEISSAKETQYF.

This chain joins TRBV7-3 and TRBJ1-1, with unresolved D. Germline V gene sequence: CDR1 SGHTA, CDR2 FQGTGA. This CDR3 is 15 amino acids long. Trimming took off 0 bases at V and 0 bases at J, with 8 bases between the two ends. For the CDR3, the DNA is TGTGCCAGCAGCTTAACGAACAGAATGAACACTGAAGCTTTCTTT. Translating gives CASSLTNRMNTEAFF.

The rearrangement uses TRBV29-1 and TRBJ2-3, with a tentative D call TRBD2 (5 bases). V was shortened by 3 bases and J by 4 bases, with 8 bases between the two germline ends. This CDR3 is built from 12 residues. CDR1 is SQVTM and CDR2 is ANQGSEA in the germline V gene. The CDR3: CSVDLGADTQYF. CDR3 sequence (DNA): TGCAGCGTTGATCTCGGGGCAGATACGCAGTATTTT.

This rearrangement joins TRBV2 to TRBJ2-7; no clear D gene. Deletions cut 0 bases from V and 4 bases from J, with 7 bases between. Germline CDR1 and CDR2: SNHLY and FYNNEI. The CDR3 spans 13 residues. The CDR3 DNA is TGTGCCAGCAGTGAAGCGCAACGGTACGAGCAGTACTTC. Protein sequence: CASSEAQRYEQYF.

The chain carries TRBV3-1 (or the pseudogene TRBV3-2) and TRBJ1-2; 12 bases match TRBD1. The CDR3 spans 15 residues. The V segment lost 4 bases and the J segment 4 bases; nucleotides outside the gene matches: 4. Per the germline V gene, CDR1 is LGHDT and CDR2 is YNNKEL (reference sequence). The CDR3 DNA is TGTGCCAGCAGCCTCCGGGACAGGGGGCCCTATGGCTACACCTTC. It specifies CASSLRDRGPYGYTF.

The table lists this clone with a few counts. The J gene is TRBJ1-6, the V gene TRBV6-5; D is perhaps TRBD1 (6 bases). The germline V and J ends were trimmed by 10 bases and 7 bases, with 17 bases remaining between them. The CDR3 consists of 14 residues. CDR1 and CDR2 (germline): MNHEY, SVGAGI. The CDR3 sequence: CATKQGSGNSPLHF. Written as DNA, the CDR3 is TGTGCCACCAAGCAGGGGAGCGGAAATTCACCCCTCCACTTT.